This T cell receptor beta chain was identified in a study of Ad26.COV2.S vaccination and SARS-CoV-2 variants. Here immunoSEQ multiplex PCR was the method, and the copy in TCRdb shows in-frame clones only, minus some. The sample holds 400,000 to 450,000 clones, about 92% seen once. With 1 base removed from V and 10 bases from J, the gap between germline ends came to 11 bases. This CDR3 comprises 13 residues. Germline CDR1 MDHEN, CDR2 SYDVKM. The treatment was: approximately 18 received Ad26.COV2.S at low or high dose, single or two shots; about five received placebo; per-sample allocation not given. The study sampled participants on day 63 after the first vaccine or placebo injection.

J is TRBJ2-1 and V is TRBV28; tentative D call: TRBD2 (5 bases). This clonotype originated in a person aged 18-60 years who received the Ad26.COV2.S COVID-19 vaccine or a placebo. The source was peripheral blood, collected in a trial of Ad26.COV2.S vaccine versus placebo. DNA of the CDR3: TGTGCCAGCAGTTTATCCGATCTAGCCGAGCAGTTCTTC. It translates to CASSLSDLAEQFF. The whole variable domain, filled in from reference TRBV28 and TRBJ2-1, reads DVKVTQSSRYLVKRTGEKVFLECVQDMDHENMFWYRQDPGLGLRLIYFSYDVKMKEKGDIPEGYSVSREKKERFSLILESASTNQTSMYLCASSLSDLAEQFFGPGTRLTVL.